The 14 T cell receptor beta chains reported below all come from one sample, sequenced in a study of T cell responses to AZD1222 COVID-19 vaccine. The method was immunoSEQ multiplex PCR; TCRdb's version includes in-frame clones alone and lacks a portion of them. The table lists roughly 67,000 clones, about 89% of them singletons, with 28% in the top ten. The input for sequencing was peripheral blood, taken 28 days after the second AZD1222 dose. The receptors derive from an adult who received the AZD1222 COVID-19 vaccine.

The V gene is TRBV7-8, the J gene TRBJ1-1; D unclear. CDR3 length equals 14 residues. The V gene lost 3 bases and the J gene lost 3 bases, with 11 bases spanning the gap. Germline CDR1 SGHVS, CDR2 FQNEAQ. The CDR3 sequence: CASSFLNSDTEAFF. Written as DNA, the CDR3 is TGTGCCAGCAGCTTTTTAAACAGCGACACTGAAGCTTTCTTT.

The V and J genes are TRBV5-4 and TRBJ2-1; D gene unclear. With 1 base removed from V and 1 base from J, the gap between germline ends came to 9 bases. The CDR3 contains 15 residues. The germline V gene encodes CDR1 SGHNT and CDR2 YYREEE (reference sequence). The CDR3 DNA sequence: TGTGCCAGCAGCTTGCAGGACGGTTCCTACAATGAGCAGTTCTTC. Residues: CASSLQDGSYNEQFF.

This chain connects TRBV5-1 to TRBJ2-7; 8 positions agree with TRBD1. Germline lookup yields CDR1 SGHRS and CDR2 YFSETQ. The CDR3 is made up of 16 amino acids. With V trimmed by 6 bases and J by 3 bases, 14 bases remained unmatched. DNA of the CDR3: TGCGCCAGCACAAACTTTGGGGACAGGTCTAGCTACGAGCAGTACTTC. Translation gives CASTNFGDRSSYEQYF.

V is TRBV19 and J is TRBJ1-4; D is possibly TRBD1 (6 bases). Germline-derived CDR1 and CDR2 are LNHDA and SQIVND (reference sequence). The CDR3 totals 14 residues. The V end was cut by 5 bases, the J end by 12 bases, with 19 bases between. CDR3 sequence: CASSPRGPMVQLFF. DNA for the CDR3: TGTGCCAGTAGTCCCCGGGGGCCCATGGTACAACTGTTTTTT.

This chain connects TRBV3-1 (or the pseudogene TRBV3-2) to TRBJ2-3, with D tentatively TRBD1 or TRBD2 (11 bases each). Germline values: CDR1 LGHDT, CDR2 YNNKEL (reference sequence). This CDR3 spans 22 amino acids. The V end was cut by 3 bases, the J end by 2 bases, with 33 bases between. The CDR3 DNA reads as TGTGCCAGCAGCCAGGACAGGGGGCTTTCCCGGGCTAGCGGGAGGAACACAGATACGCAGTATTTT. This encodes CASSQDRGLSRASGRNTDTQYF.

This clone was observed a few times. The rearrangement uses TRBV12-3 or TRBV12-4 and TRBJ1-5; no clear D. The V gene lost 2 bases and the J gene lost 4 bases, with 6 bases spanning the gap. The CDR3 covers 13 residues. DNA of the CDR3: TGTGCCAGCAGTTTATTGGGAAATCAGCCCCAGCATTTT. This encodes CASSLLGNQPQHF.

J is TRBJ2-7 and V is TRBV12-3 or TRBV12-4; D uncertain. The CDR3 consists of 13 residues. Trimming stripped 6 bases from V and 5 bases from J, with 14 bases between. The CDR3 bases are TGTGCCAGCAGCCTTTTCCATGGCGACGAGCAGTACTTC. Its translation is CASSLFHGDEQYF.

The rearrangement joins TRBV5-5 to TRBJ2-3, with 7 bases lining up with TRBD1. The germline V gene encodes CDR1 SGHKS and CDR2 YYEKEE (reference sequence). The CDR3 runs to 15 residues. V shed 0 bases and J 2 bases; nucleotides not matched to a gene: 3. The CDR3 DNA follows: TGTGCCAGCAGCTTGGACGGGACAGACACAGATACGCAGTATTTT. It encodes CASSLDGTDTDTQYF.

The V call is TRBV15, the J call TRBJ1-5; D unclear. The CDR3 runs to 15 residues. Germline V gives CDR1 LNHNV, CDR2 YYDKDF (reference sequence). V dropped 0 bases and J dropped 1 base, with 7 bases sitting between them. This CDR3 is CATSRDYGSNQPQHF. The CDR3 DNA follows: TGTGCCACCAGCAGAGACTACGGGAGCAATCAGCCCCAGCATTTT. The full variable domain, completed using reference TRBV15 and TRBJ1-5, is DAMVIQNPRYQVTQFGKPVTLSCSQTLNHNVMYWYQQKSSQAPKLLFHYYDKDFNNEADTPDNFQSRRPNTSFCFLDIRSPGLGDTAMYLCATSRDYGSNQPQHFGDGTRLSIL.

CDR3 nucleotides: TGTGCCAGCCAGGGGGGGGAGAACACTGAAGCTTTCTTT. This gives the protein CASQGGENTEAFF. The J gene is TRBJ1-1, the V gene TRBV28, with 7 bases aligning to TRBD1. CDR1 MDHEN and CDR2 SYDVKM come from the germline V gene. The V segment lost 8 bases and the J segment 1 base; nucleotides outside the gene matches: 4. CDR3 length: 13 amino acids.

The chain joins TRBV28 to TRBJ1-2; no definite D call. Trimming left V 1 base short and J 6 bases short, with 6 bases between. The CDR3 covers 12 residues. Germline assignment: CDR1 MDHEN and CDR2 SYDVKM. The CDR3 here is CASSLSRHGYTF. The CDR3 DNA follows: TGTGCCAGCAGTTTATCCAGGCATGGCTACACCTTC.

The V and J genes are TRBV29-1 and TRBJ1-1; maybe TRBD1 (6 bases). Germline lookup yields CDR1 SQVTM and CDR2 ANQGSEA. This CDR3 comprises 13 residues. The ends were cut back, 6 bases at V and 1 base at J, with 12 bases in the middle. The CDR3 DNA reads TGCAGCGTACGTAAGGGGGGGAACACTGAAGCTTTCTTT. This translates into CSVRKGGNTEAFF.

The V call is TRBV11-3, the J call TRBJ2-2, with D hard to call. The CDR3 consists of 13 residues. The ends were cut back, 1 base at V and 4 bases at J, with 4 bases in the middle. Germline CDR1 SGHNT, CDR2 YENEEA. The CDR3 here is CASSLVRTGELFF. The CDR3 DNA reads TGTGCCAGCAGCTTAGTACGCACCGGGGAGCTGTTTTTT.

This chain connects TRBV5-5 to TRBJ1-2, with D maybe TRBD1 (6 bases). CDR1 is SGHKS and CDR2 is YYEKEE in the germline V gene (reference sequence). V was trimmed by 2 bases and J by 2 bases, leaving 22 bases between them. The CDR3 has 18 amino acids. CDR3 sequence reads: CASSFSVGGGTLNYGYTF. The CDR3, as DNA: TGTGCCAGCAGCTTCTCTGTTGGTGGGGGCACTTTAAACTATGGCTACACCTTC.